This entry lists 14 T cell receptor beta chains sequenced from one sample in a study of CD8 T cells in Susac syndrome. After extraction with the RNeasy kit, roughly 0.45 to 1 ug of the RNA was reverse transcribed using random hexamers. MiXCR, applied by TCRdb to the immunoSEQ multiplex PCR reads, yields one record per CDR3 protein. The table records more than 150,000 distinct CDR3 sequences, around 95% of them present only once. The sequenced sample consisted of CD4+ T cells from PBMCs. These receptors all come from a human donor in good health.

V and J are TRBV29-1 and TRBJ2-5; 10 bases fit TRBD1. Germline values: CDR1 SQVTM, CDR2 ANQGSEA. This CDR3 contains 13 residues. Trimming cost V 7 bases and J 4 bases; bases outside gene matches: 6. CDR3 region: CSGGDRGGETQYF. In DNA, the CDR3 is TGCAGCGGCGGGGACAGGGGAGGAGAGACCCAGTACTTC.

The CDR3 loop reads CSARDGSNQPQHF. DNA for the CDR3: TGCAGTGCCCGTGACGGTAGCAATCAGCCCCAGCATTTT. J is TRBJ1-5 and V is TRBV20-1; no reliable D call. V shed 6 bases and J shed 0 bases, with 9 bases lying between them. Germline lookup yields CDR1 DFQATT and CDR2 SNEGSKA (reference sequence). CDR3 length equals 13 residues.

This chain links TRBV12-3 or TRBV12-4 with TRBJ2-5, with 10 bases aligning to TRBD1. J was trimmed by 5 bases and V by 4 bases; bases with no gene match: 10. This CDR3 contains 16 residues. The CDR3, as DNA: TGTGCCAGCAGTTCCTCCGGGACAGGGGTTAGTGAGACCCAGTACTTC. Translating gives CASSSSGTGVSETQYF.

This rearrangement joins TRBV20-1 to TRBJ1-2, with a tentative D call TRBD1 (5 bases). The CDR3 is 12 amino acids. Trimming cost V 6 bases and J 0 bases, with 8 bases left between them. Germline assignment: CDR1 DFQATT and CDR2 SNEGSKA (reference sequence). DNA for the CDR3: TGCAGTGCGACGACAGCTAACTATGGCTACACCTTC. Translating it yields CSATTANYGYTF.

V gene TRBV20-1 combines with J gene TRBJ1-6, with 7 nucleotides matching TRBD1. Germline CDR1 reads DFQATT; CDR2 reads SNEGSKA (reference sequence). Unmatched junction bases numbered 7, after V lost 5 bases and J lost 9 bases. CDR3 length: 13 amino acids. The CDR3 region has the DNA TGCAGTGCTTCATACAGGGGTGGTTCACCCCTCCACTTT. This encodes CSASYRGGSPLHF.

This chain joins TRBV9 and TRBJ1-5; 7 bases fit TRBD1. From germline, CDR1 is SGDLS and CDR2 YYNGEE. V trimming: 2 bases; J trimming: 3 bases; junction bases outside the gene matches: 2. The CDR3 runs 14 residues. The CDR3 is CASSVGQHNQPQHF. The CDR3 DNA is TGTGCCAGCAGCGTGGGACAGCACAATCAGCCCCAGCATTTT.

V usage is TRBV6-2 or TRBV6-3 and J usage is TRBJ2-1; 7 bases align to TRBD1. Trimming cost V 6 bases and J 2 bases; bases outside gene matches: 7. In germline, CDR1 is MNHEY, CDR2 SVGEGT. The length of the CDR3 is 15 residues. CDR3 DNA: TGTGCCAGCAGGCGAACCGGGACAGCCTACAATGAGCAGTTCTTC. Translation: CASRRTGTAYNEQFF.

V usage is TRBV27 and J usage is TRBJ1-5; 8 positions agree with TRBD1. CDR1 and CDR2 (germline): MNHEY, SMNVEV (reference sequence). V shed 5 bases, J shed 2 bases, and the junction held 11 bases outside the gene matches. The CDR3 sequence is 17 residues long. The DNA of the CDR3 is TGTGCCAGCAGTCTAGTAGCGACAGGGGCCGGCAATCAGCCCCAGCATTTT. Its protein is CASSLVATGAGNQPQHF.

This clonotype appeared a single time. The V and J genes are TRBV30 and TRBJ1-2; a possible D gene is TRBD1 (5 bases). Trimming cost V 2 bases and J 6 bases, with 13 bases left between them. The V gene's germline CDR1 is GTSNPN and CDR2 SVGIG (reference sequence). This CDR3 is built from 13 residues. CDR3 sequence: CAWSQQGNDGYTF. DNA for the CDR3: TGTGCCTGGAGTCAGCAGGGAAACGATGGCTACACCTTC.

The V call is TRBV5-1, the J call TRBJ1-2; unclear D gene. Trimming took off 0 bases at V and 6 bases at J, with 12 bases between the two ends. The CDR3 covers 14 residues. CDR1 and CDR2 (germline): SGHRS, YFSETQ. CDR3 region: CASSLVQARDGYTF. In DNA form, the CDR3 reads TGCGCCAGCAGCTTGGTTCAGGCACGGGATGGCTACACCTTC.

CDR3 DNA: TGTGCCTGGAGTGTCGGCCAGTTTGCGGAGACCCAGTACTTC. Protein sequence: CAWSVGQFAETQYF. The gene calls are TRBV30 and TRBJ2-5; D remains unclear. Germline V gene sequence: CDR1 GTSNPN, CDR2 SVGIG (reference sequence). V gave up 0 bases and J gave up 5 bases, with 13 bases separating them. The CDR3 runs 14 residues. The full variable domain, with the rest looked up from reference TRBV30 and TRBJ2-5, is SQTIHQWPATLVQPVGSPLSLECTVEGTSNPNLYWYRQAAGRGLQLLFYSVGIGQISSEVPQNLSASRPQDRQFILSSKKLLLSDSGFYLCAWSVGQFAETQYFGPGTRLLVL.

The chain combines TRBV3-1 with TRBJ2-1; tentative D call: TRBD2 (6 bases). CDR3 length: 14 amino acids. V was cut by 4 bases and J by 9 bases, with 16 bases left in between. CDR1 LGHDT and CDR2 YNNKEL come from the germline V gene (reference sequence). In DNA form, the CDR3 reads TGTGCCAGCAGCCTCAGCGGGCGGGGCGGTGAGCAGTTCTTC. It codes for CASSLSGRGGEQFF.

This sequence joins TRBV9 and TRBJ2-6, with D perhaps TRBD1 (5 bases). Looked up from germline, CDR1 is SGDLS and CDR2 is YYNGEE. Trimming left V 1 base short and J 2 bases short, with 7 bases between. The CDR3 covers 15 residues. CDR3 loop: CASSVQGPGANVLTF. The CDR3 DNA sequence: TGTGCCAGCAGCGTACAGGGTCCTGGGGCCAACGTCCTGACTTTC.

This sequence joins TRBV30 and TRBJ2-1, with 11 positions matching TRBD2. The trim removed 0 bases at V and 7 bases at J, leaving 5 bases unmatched. CDR1 GTSNPN and CDR2 SVGIG come from the germline V gene (reference sequence). The CDR3 length is 15 residues. The CDR3 protein is CAWSVLAGVGNEQFF. In nucleotides, the CDR3 is TGTGCCTGGAGTGTACTAGCGGGGGTAGGGAATGAGCAGTTCTTC. Complete variable domain (other parts from reference TRBV30 and TRBJ2-1): SQTIHQWPATLVQPVGSPLSLECTVEGTSNPNLYWYRQAAGRGLQLLFYSVGIGQISSEVPQNLSASRPQDRQFILSSKKLLLSDSGFYLCAWSVLAGVGNEQFFGPGTRLTVL.